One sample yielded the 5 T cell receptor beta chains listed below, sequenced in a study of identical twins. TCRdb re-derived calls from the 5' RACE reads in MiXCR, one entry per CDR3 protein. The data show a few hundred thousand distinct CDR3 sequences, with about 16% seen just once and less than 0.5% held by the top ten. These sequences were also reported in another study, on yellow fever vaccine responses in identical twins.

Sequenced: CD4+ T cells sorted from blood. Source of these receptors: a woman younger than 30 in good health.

CDR3 DNA sequence: TGTGCCAGCAGTTGGGCGGGGGGGGCAGATACGCAGTATTTT. It yields the protein CASSWAGGADTQYF. This chain uses TRBV2 with TRBJ2-3, with 9 bases identical to TRBD2. Germline assignment: CDR1 SNHLY and CDR2 FYNNEI. The J segment lost 4 bases and the V segment lost 5 bases, leaving 4 bases of the junction unmatched. The CDR3 totals 14 residues. The variable domain in full, with the rest retrieved from reference TRBV2 and TRBJ2-3, is EPEVTQTPSHQVTQMGQEVILRCVPISNHLYFYWYRQILGQKVEFLVSFYNNEISEKSEIFDDQFSVERPDGSNFTLKIRSTKLEDSAMYFCASSWAGGADTQYFGPGTRLTVL.

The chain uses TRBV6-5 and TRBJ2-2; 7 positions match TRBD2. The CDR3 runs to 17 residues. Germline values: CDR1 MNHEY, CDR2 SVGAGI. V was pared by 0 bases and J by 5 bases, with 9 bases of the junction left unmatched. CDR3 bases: TGTGCCAGCAGTTACTCGAGTCAGGCTAGCGGTACCGGGGAGCTGTTTTTT. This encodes CASSYSSQASGTGELFF.

The CDR3 is CASSSDTYYGYTF. CDR3 nucleotides: TGTGCCAGCAGCTCGGACACTTACTATGGCTACACCTTC. The chain links TRBV5-6 to TRBJ1-2, with a weak D call TRBD1 (5 bases). The CDR3 runs to 13 residues. The V gene's germline CDR1 is SGHDT and CDR2 YYEEEE. The V end lost 3 bases, the J end lost 3 bases, and 9 bases lay between the germline ends. Complete variable domain (other parts from reference TRBV5-6 and TRBJ1-2): DAGVTQSPTHLIKTRGQQVTLRCSPKSGHDTVSWYQQALGQGPQFIFQYYEEEERQRGNFPDRFSGHQFPNYSSELNVNALLLGDSALYLCASSSDTYYGYTFGSGTRLTVV.

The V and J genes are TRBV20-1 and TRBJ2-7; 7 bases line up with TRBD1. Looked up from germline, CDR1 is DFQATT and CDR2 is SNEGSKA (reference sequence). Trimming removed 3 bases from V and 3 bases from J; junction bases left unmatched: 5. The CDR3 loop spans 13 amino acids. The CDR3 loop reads CSASQTGYYEQYF. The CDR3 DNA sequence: TGCAGTGCTAGCCAGACAGGGTACTACGAGCAGTACTTC.

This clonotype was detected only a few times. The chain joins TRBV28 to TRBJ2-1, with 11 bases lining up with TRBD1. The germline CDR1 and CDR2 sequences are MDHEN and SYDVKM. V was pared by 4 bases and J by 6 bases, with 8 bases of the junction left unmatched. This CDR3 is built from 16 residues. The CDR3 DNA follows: TGTGCCAGCAGTTCACCCGGGACAGGGGGAAGCAATGAGCAGTTCTTC. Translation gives CASSSPGTGGSNEQFF. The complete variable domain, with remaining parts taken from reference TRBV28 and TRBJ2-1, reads DVKVTQSSRYLVKRTGEKVFLECVQDMDHENMFWYRQDPGLGLRLIYFSYDVKMKEKGDIPEGYSVSREKKERFSLILESASTNQTSMYLCASSSPGTGGSNEQFFGPGTRLTVL.